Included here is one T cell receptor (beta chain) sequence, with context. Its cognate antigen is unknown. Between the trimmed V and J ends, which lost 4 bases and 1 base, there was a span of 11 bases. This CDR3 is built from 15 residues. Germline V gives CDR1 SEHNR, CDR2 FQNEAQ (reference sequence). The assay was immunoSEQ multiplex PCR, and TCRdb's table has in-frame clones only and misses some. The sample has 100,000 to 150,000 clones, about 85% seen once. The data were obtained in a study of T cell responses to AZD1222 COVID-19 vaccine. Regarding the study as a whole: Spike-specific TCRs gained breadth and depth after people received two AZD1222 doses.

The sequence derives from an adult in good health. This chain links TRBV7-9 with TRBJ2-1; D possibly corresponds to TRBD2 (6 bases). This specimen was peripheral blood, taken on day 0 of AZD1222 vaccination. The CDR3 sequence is CASSWRAGSYNEQFF. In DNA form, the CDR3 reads TGTGCCAGCAGCTGGAGGGCGGGATCCTACAATGAGCAGTTCTTC.